This T cell receptor (beta chain) came from a study of Ad26.COV2.S vaccination and SARS-CoV-2 variants. Overall study: Trial arm assignment for the donor was COV1001 Ad26.COV2.S. The authors gave Ad26.COV2.S intramuscularly, either once or twice 56 days apart.

Study results and limitations: Greater spike-specific TCR breadth was seen in vaccine recipients than in placebo recipients.

Data came from immunoSEQ multiplex PCR; TCRdb stores just in-frame clones and leaves some out. The table lists 380,000 or so clones, around four fifths of them singletons, with nearly 7.5% in the top ten. On this clone: What it binds is unknown.

Treatment here: some 20 received Ad26.COV2.S at low or high dose, single or two shots; several received placebo; per-sample allocation not given. Samples analyzed were those drawn on day 63 after the first vaccine or placebo injection. With 3 bases removed from V and 2 bases from J, the gap between germline ends came to 18 bases. CDR3 size: 17 residues. Germline-derived CDR1 and CDR2 are SGHRS and YFSETQ. Sequences were derived from peripheral blood, sampled in a trial of Ad26.COV2.S vaccine versus placebo. The V gene is TRBV5-1, the J gene TRBJ2-1; perhaps TRBD2 as D (6 bases). This TCR was recovered from a person aged 18 to 59 who received the Ad26.COV2.S COVID-19 vaccine or a placebo. CDR3 loop: CASSSPDSGVTYNEQFF. DNA for the CDR3: TGCGCCAGCAGCTCGCCTGATTCGGGGGTGACCTACAATGAGCAGTTCTTC.